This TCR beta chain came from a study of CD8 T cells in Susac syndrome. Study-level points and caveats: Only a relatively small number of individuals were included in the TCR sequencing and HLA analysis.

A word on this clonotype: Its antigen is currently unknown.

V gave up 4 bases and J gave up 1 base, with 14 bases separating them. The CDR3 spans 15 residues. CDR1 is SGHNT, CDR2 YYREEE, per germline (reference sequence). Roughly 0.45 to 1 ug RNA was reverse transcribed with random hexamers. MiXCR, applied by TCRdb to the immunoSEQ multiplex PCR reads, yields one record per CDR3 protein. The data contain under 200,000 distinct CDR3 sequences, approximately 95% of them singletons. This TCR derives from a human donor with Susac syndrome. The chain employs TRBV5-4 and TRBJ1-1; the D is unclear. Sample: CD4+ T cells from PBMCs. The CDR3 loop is CASSRGGRGNTEAFF. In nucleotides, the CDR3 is TGTGCCAGCAGCCGGGGAGGACGGGGGAACACTGAAGCTTTCTTT.